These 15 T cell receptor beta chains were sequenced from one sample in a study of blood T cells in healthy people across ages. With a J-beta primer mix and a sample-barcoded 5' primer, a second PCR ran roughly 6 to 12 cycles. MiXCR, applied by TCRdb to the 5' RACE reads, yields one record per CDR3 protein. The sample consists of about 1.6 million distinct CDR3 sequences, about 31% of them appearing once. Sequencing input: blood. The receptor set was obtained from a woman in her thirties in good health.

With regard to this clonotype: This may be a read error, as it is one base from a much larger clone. The CDR3 DNA is TGTGCCAGCAGTTTATGGCAGGGGCAGGGTGAAAAACCGTTTTTT. Protein: CASSLWQGQGEKPFF. This sequence joins TRBV28 and TRBJ1-4; D may be TRBD1 (6 bases). The CDR3 is 15 amino acids. The germline gives CDR1 MDHEN, CDR2 SYDVKM.

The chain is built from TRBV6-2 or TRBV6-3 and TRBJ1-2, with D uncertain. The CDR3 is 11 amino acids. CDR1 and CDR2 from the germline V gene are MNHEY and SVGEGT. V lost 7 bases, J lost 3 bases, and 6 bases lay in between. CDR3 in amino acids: CASTDDYGYTF. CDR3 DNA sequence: TGTGCCAGCACCGACGACTATGGCTACACCTTC.

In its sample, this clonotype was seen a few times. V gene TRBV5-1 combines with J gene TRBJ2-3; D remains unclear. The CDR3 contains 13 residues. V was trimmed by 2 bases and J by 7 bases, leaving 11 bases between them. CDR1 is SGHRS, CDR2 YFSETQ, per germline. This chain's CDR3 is CASSFRSANTQYF. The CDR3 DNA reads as TGCGCCAGCAGCTTTAGATCCGCTAATACGCAGTATTTT.

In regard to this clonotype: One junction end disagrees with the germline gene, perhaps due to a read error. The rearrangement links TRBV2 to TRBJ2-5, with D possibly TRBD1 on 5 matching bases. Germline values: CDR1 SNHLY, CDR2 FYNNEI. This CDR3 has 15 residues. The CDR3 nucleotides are TGTGCCAGCAGTCGCAATTCAGGGAACCAAGAGATCCAGTACTTC. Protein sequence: CASSRNSGNQEIQYF.

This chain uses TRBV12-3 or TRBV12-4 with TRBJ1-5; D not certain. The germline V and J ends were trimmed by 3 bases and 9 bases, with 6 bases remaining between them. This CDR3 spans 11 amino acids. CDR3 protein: CASSFGLPQHF. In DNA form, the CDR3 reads TGTGCCAGCAGTTTTGGATTGCCCCAGCATTTT.

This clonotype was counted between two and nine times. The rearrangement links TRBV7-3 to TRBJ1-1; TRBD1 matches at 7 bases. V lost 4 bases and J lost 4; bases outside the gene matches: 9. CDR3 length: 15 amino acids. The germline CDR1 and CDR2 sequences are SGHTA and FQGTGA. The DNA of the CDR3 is TGTGCCAGCAGCTCGCAGCAGGGGGGTTCCACTGAAGCTTTCTTT. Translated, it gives CASSSQQGGSTEAFF.

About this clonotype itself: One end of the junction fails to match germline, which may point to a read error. CDR3 region: CAGSLDRLETQYF. CDR3 bases: TGTGCCGGCAGCTTAGATCGACTGGAGACCCAGTACTTC. The chain uses TRBV7-8 and TRBJ2-5, with D unresolved. The CDR3 covers 13 residues. The germline V gene has CDR1 SGHVS and CDR2 FQNEAQ.

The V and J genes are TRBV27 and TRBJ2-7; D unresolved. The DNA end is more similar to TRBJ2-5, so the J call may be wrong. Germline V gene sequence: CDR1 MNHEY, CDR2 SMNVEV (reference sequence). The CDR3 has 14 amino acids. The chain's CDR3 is CASSHNVFKETQYF. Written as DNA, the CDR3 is TGTGCCAGCAGCCATAATGTGTTTAAGGAGACCCAGTACTTC.

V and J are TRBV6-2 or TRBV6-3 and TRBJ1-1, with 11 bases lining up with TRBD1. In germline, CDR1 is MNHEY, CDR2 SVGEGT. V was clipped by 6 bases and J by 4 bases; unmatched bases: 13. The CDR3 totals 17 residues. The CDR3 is CASSPSDRGRRSTEAFF. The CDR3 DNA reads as TGTGCCAGCAGCCCATCGGACAGGGGGCGGAGGTCCACTGAAGCTTTCTTT.

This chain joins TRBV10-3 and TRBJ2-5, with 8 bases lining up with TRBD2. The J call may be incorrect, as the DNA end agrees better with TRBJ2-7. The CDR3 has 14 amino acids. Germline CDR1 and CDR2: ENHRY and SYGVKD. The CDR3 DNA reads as TGTGCCATCAGTGGGTCCAGCGGGAGATACGAGCAGTACTTC. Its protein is CAISGSSGRYEQYF.

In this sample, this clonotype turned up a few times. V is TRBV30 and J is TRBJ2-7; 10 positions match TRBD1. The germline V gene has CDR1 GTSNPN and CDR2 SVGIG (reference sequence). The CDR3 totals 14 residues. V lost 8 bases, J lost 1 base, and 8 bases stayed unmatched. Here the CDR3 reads CAVKKDRGSYEQYF. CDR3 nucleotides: TGTGCCGTAAAAAAGGACAGGGGGTCCTACGAGCAGTACTTC. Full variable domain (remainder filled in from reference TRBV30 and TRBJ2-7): SQTIHQWPATLVQPVGSPLSLECTVEGTSNPNLYWYRQAAGRGLQLLFYSVGIGQISSEVPQNLSASRPQDRQFILSSKKLLLSDSGFYLCAVKKDRGSYEQYFGPGTRLTVT.

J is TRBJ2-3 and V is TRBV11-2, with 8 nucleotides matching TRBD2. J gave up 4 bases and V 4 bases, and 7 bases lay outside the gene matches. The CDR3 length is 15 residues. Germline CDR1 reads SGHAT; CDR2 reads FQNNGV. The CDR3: CASSSPGTRSDTQYF. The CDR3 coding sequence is TGTGCCAGCAGCTCCCCCGGGACTAGGTCAGATACGCAGTATTTT.

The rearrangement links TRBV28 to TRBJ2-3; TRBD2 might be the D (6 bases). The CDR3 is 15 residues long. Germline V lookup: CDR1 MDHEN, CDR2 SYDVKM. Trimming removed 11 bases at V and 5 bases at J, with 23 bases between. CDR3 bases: TGTGCCGCTTCAATGGGAGGCCCACTTGGAGATACGCAGTATTTT. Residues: CAASMGGPLGDTQYF.

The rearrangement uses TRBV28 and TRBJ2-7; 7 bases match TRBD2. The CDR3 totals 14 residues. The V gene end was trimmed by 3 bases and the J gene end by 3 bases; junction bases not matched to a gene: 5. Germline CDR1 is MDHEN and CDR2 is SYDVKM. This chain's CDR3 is CASSFGGDYYEQYF. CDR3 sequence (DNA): TGTGCCAGCAGTTTTGGTGGGGACTACTACGAGCAGTACTTC.

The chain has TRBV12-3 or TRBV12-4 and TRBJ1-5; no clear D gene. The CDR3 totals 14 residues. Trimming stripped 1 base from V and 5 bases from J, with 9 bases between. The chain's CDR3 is CASSLGDTHQPQHF. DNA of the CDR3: TGTGCCAGCAGTTTAGGAGACACACATCAGCCCCAGCATTTT.